This T cell receptor (beta chain) was captured in a study of cytotoxic CD8 clonotypes in ibrutinib-treated CLL. In the study overall: Investigators collected response samples after a median around twelve months of treatment, range 6 to 36. The average sample held roughly 250,000 productive templates and 87,000 or so productive rearrangements.

The CDR3 totals 17 residues. From germline, CDR1 is SGHVS and CDR2 FQNEAQ. Losses at the gene ends were 1 base for V and 4 bases for J; bases not matched to a gene: 5. About this clone itself: Its specificity is not known.

Sequenced by immunoSEQ multiplex PCR; TCRdb stores in-frame clones only, minus some. The table has approximately 170,000 clones, 88% seen once. Study-level points and caveats: Researchers report that baseline clonality outpaced age-matched healthy donors and tracked circulating CD8+ T-cell counts. Public clonotypes, an uncommon group, contracted or remained stable on treatment.

The clonotype was recovered from a human donor with chronic lymphocytic leukemia. The chain uses TRBV7-8 and TRBJ2-5; 14 bases agree with TRBD2. The source material was PBMCs, sampled at disease progression, from a patient treated with ibrutinib. The CDR3 DNA reads as TGTGCCAGCAGCTTAGTAGGGGGGACTAGCGGGAGAGAGACCCAGTACTTC. This gives the protein CASSLVGGTSGRETQYF.